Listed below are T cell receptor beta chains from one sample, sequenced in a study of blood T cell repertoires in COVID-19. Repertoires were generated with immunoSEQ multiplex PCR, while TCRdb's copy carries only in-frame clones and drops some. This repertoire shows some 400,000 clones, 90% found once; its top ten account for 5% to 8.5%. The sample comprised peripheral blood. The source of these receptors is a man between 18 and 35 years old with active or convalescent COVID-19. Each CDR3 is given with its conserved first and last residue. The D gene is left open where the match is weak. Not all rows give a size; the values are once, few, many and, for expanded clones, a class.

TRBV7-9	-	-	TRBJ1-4	TGTGCCAGCAGCTTAGGCAGGGTGGGAGAAAAACTGTTTTTT	CASSLGRVGEKLFF
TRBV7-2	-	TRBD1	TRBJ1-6	TGTGCCAGCACCTCCCGGGACAGGGGTTCACCCCTCCACTTT	CASTSRDRGSPLHF
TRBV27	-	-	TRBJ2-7	TGTGCCAGCAGTTTATCGATGGGACAACTCGAGCAGTACTTC	CASSLSMGQLEQYF
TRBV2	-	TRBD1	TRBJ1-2	TGTGCCAGCAGCGCCGGACAGGGTATCGGTGGCTACACCTTC	CASSAGQGIGGYTF
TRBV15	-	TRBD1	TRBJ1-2	TGTGCCACCAGCAGAGTTCGGGACAGTCGTCTCGGTGGCTACACCTTC	CATSRVRDSRLGGYTF
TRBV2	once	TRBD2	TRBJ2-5	TGTGCCAGCAGTCTGACTAGCGTAGACCAAGAGACCCAGTACTTC	CASSLTSVDQETQYF
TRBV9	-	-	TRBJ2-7	TGTGCCAGCAGCGTAGGGCCCACCTACGAGCAGTACTTC	CASSVGPTYEQYF
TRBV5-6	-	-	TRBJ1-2	TGTGCCAGCGCTCTGATGGGACAATCGGTGGGCTACACCTTC	CASALMGQSVGYTF
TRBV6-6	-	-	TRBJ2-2	TGTGCCAGCAGCCCGGGCAGGGTCACCGGGGAGCTGTTTTTT	CASSPGRVTGELFF
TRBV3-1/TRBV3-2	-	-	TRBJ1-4	TGTGCCAGCAGCCTAAAGGTAACATACAGGTCGTCAACTAATGAAAAACTGTTTTTT	CASSLKVTYRSSTNEKLFF
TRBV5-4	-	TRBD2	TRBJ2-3	TGTGCCAGCAGCTTAGCGGGACTAAGCACAGATACGCAGTATTTT	CASSLAGLSTDTQYF
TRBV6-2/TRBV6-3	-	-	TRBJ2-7	TGTGCCAGCAGTTACGACCGGCGGTTAAACTACGAGCAGTACTTC	CASSYDRRLNYEQYF
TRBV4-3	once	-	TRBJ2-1	TGCGCCAGCAGCCCCCGGACTATCCTCGATGAGCAGTTCTTC	CASSPRTILDEQFF
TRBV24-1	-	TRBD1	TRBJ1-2	TGTGCCACCAGTGATGAAACAGGGGTCTATGGCTACACCTTC	CATSDETGVYGYTF
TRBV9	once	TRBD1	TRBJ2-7	TGTGCCAGCAGCGTAGGACAGGGGCTAAGCTCCTACGAGCAGTACTTC	CASSVGQGLSSYEQYF
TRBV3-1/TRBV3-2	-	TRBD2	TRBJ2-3	TGTGCCAGCAGCCGGCTAGCGGGGGGTAGCACAGATACGCAGTATTTT	CASSRLAGGSTDTQYF
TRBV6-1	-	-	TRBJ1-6	TGTGCCAGCAGTGAGGAGCGACAGCGCACTTCACCCCTCCACTTT	CASSEERQRTSPLHF
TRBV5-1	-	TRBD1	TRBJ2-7	TGCGCCAGCAGCCCCGGGACAGGGGATTACGAGCAGTACTTC	CASSPGTGDYEQYF
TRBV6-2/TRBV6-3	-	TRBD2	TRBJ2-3	TGTGCCAGCAGTTACGAGGCCCCCCGGGGGGGCACAGATACGCAGTATTTT	CASSYEAPRGGTDTQYF
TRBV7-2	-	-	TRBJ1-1	TGTGCCAGCAGCGCAACAGGGTTCCCTGAAGCTTTCTTT	CASSATGFPEAFF
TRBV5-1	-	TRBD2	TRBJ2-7	TGCGCCAGCAACCCCGGGACTAGCGGGACCTACGAGCAGTACTTC	CASNPGTSGTYEQYF
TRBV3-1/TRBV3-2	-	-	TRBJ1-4	TGTGCCAGCAGCGCATGGGGAGACCCGGTTGAAAAACTGTTTTTT	CASSAWGDPVEKLFF
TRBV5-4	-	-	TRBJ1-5	TGTGCCAGCAGCTTACAGGGCAATCAGCCCCAGCATTTT	CASSLQGNQPQHF
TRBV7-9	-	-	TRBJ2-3	TGTGCCAGCAGCTTGGTGCAGGGTCACACAGATACGCAGTATTTT	CASSLVQGHTDTQYF
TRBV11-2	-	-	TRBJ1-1	TGTGCCAGCAGCTTCCCCATTGGGGGCAGCCTCACTGAAGCTTTCTTT	CASSFPIGGSLTEAFF
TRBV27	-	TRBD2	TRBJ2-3	TGTGCCAGCAGTCTTCTAGGACGGGAGGGGACAGATACGCAGTATTTT	CASSLLGREGTDTQYF
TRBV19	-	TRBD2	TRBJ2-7	TGTGCCAGTAGTATGGCGGGGGGGAGCTCCTACGAGCAGTACTTC	CASSMAGGSSYEQYF
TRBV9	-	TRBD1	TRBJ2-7	TGTGCCAGCAGTTTAACGGGACAGACAACCTACGAGCAGTACTTC	CASSLTGQTTYEQYF
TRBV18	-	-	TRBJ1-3	TGTGCCAGCTCACCCGTCAGGGAATCTGGAAACACCATATATTTT	CASSPVRESGNTIYF
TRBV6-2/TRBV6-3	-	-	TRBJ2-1	TGTGCCAGCAGTTACTTAGGGAGTCTCATGGAGCAGTTCTTC	CASSYLGSLMEQFF
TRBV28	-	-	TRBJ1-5	TGTGCCAGCAGCTGGGGGTCAGGGGTTAAGGGCAATCAGCCCCAGCATTTT	CASSWGSGVKGNQPQHF
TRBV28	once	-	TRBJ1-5	TGTGCCAGCAGTCCTCGGGCAGGGAGGAATCAGCCCCAGCATTTT	CASSPRAGRNQPQHF
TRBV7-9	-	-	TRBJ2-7	TGTGCCAGCAGCTTTTCCGCGTCTTACGAGCAGTACTTC	CASSFSASYEQYF
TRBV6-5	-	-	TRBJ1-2	TGTGCCAGCAGGATGCCGCTCACGGGTGGCTACACCTTC	CASRMPLTGGYTF
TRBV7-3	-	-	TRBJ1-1	TGTGCCAGCAGCTTTACAGCCAACACTGAAGCTTTCTTT	CASSFTANTEAFF
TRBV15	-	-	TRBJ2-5	TGTGCCACCAGCAGAGATCGCACTAGGATGGCCAGTGAGACCCAGTACTTC	CATSRDRTRMASETQYF
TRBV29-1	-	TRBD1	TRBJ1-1	TGCAGCGGGGGATGGGGACAGGGGGCTTTGAACACTGAAGCTTTCTTT	CSGGWGQGALNTEAFF
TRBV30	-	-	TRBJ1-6	TGTGCCTGGACCACAACCGGTATAGCGAATTCACCCCTCCACTTT	CAWTTTGIANSPLHF
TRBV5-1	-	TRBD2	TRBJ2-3	TGCGCCAGCAGACCCACTAGCGGGACGGTGGGTACGCAGTATTTT	CASRPTSGTVGTQYF
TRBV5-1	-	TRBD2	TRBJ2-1	TGCGCCAGCAGCGAAACTAGCGGGGGTTACAATGAGCAGTTCTTC	CASSETSGGYNEQFF
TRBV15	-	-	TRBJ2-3	TGTGCCACCAGCAGAGAGGCGGACAGACCGCTGAGCACAGATACGCAGTATTTT	CATSREADRPLSTDTQYF
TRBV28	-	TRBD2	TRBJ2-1	TGTGCCAGCAGTTTTTTGGGGACTAGCGGAATGAAGGACTCCTACAATGAGCAGTTCTTC	CASSFLGTSGMKDSYNEQFF
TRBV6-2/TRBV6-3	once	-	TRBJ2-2	TGTGCCAGCAGTTACGGGGGGGCGAACCCCGGGGAGCTGTTTTTT	CASSYGGANPGELFF
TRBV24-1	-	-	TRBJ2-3	TGTGCCACCAGTGAAGCCAGCACAGATACGCAGTATTTT	CATSEASTDTQYF
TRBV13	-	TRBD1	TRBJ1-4	TGTGCCAGCAGACCCCCGGGACAGGGGATTAATGAAAAACTGTTTTTT	CASRPPGQGINEKLFF
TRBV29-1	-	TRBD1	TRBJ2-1	TGCAGCGCACACATAGGACAGGCCAATGAGCAGTTCTTC	CSAHIGQANEQFF
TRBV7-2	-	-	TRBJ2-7	TGTGCCAGCAGCTTCGATCCGTCGGGCTACGAGCAGTACTTC	CASSFDPSGYEQYF
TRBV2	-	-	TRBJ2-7	TGTGCCAGCAGTGAAGGCTACCTCATTAGCGAGCAGTACTTC	CASSEGYLISEQYF